This TCR beta chain was obtained from a study of cytomegalovirus exposure and HLA in healthy donors. General observations from the study: A later analysis appeared to link common viral pathogens to several of the most significant clusters. The classifier was said to identify cytomegalovirus status with high specificity and sensitivity.

PCR involved 60 Vbeta and 13 Jbeta primers. The method was immunoSEQ multiplex PCR; TCRdb's version includes in-frame clones alone and lacks a portion of them. The data contain some 140,000 clones, 80% of them singletons. CDR1 and CDR2 (germline): MDHEN, SYDVKM. This CDR3 comprises 15 residues. The V and J ends lost 3 bases and 7 bases, in that order; junction bases with no gene match: 11. Worth noting for this clone: Its antigen is undetermined.

This receptor was identified in a man aged 30 to 45 in good health and CMV-seropositive. The V and J genes are TRBV28 and TRBJ1-1, with 7 nucleotides matching TRBD1. Sequenced input: PBMCs. CDR3 nucleotides: TGTGCCAGCAGTTTCATCTACAGGGGATTAAATGAAGCTTTCTTT. This sequence encodes CASSFIYRGLNEAFF.